This T cell receptor beta chain appears in the sequencing data of a study of cytomegalovirus exposure and HLA in healthy donors. At the level of the study: Earlier, 100 million or so unique TCR beta sequences were recovered from approximately 200 million T cells by an analysis.

Concerning this clone itself: Its cognate antigen is unknown.

Study outcomes and limitations: The classifier reportedly diagnosed cytomegalovirus status with high specificity and sensitivity. Association of a missense DCLRE1C variant with TCR beta V- and J-gene trimming was reported in a later analysis. Researchers counted 164 TCR beta chains as cytomegalovirus-associated.

The PCR had 60 Vbeta and 13 Jbeta primers. The method was immunoSEQ multiplex PCR; TCRdb's version includes in-frame clones alone and lacks a portion of them. This repertoire includes 55,000 to 80,000 clones. The CDR3 runs 14 residues. CDR1 and CDR2 from the germline V gene are SNHLY and FYNNEI. Trimming took 9 bases from V and 2 from J, leaving 17 bases between them. The clonotype was recovered from a man aged 40-49 years in good health and CMV-seronegative. The gene calls are TRBV2 and TRBJ2-7; maybe TRBD1 (6 bases). Sequencing input: PBMCs. The CDR3 protein is CASTFGQFTYEQYF. CDR3 bases: TGTGCCAGTACCTTCGGACAGTTTACCTACGAGCAGTACTTC.